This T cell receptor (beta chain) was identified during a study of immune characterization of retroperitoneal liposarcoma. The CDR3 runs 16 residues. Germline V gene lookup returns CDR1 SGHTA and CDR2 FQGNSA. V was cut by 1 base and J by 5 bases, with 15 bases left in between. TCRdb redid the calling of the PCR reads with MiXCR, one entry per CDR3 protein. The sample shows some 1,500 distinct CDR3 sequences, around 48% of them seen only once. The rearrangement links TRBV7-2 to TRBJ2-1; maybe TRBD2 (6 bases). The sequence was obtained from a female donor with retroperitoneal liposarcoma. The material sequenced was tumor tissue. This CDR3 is CASSLVGGGSHNEQFF. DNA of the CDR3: TGTGCCAGCAGCTTAGTCGGCGGAGGGTCTCACAATGAGCAGTTCTTC.